This T cell receptor beta chain came from a study of response to subunit inactivated influenza vaccine (dated by TCRdb to 2016 to 2018). Regarding the research as a whole: Deep quantitative T cell receptor repertoire profiling was used in the study to track responses to a trivalent subunit inactivated influenza vaccine.

Summary of the overall study and its limitations: The authors proposed that each seasonal influenza vaccination may bring in only a limited number of new T cells.

With respect to this clonotype: Its specific antigen is unknown. No much larger clone exists at a distance of one base, and base qualities are not known.

Library method: RT-PCR. The sequencer listed for this sample is Illumina HiSeq 2500. The raw public reads went through TCRdb reprocessing: fastp at Q25, MiXCR clone calling, in-frame beta chains kept. Records with the same CDR3 protein are collapsed into one entry carrying the most frequent genes and DNA. For this sample there are 500,000 or so distinct CDR3 sequences; 16% appear just once. The leading ten clones occupy over 2.5% of the sample. CDR1 and CDR2, per the germline V gene (reference sequence), are LNHDA and SQIVND. Germline trimming amounts to 4 bases on V and 4 bases on J, with 10 as the count of junction bases outside the gene matches. CDR3 length: 16 amino acids, cysteine to phenylalanine. This entry keeps only the CDR3 DNA: 48 bases, framed from base 1.

The TCR originated in a man aged 45 to 75 who received an inactivated influenza vaccine. Donor details come from another sample of the same person, matched by shared clones. The sequenced sample was CD4+ T cells sorted from PBMCs, obtained approximately 25 months after vaccination. Recombination joined TRBV19 with TRBJ1-5; TRBD1 agrees with 7 junctional bases. CDR3 region: CASSTGTERVNQPQHF. The base sequence is TGTGCCAGTAGTACCGGGACAGAAAGGGTAAATCAGCCCCAGCATTTT.